This T cell receptor beta chain was found in a study of cytotoxic CD8 clonotypes in ibrutinib-treated CLL. Study in general: There were roughly twelve relapsed/refractory patients and about 15 treatment-naive patients, and 17 were IGHV unmutated. Sequenced samples delivered averages of 200,000 to 300,000 productive templates and tens of thousands of productive rearrangements. Study findings and constraints: Under therapy, public clonotypes either contracted or stayed stable, and they were uncommon.

Concerning this clone: Its antigen remains unidentified. One end of the junction varies from germline; a read error may be responsible.

The CDR3 covers 13 residues. Germline lookup yields CDR1 SSHAT and CDR2 FNYEAQ (reference sequence). Assay used: immunoSEQ multiplex PCR; TCRdb lists only in-frame clones, some missing. This repertoire shows 50,000 to 70,000 clones, roughly 50% found once; its top ten account for roughly a quarter. The chain employs TRBV7-7 and TRBJ2-5, with a possible D match to TRBD2 (6 bases). This receptor was taken from a human donor with chronic lymphocytic leukemia. Here the sequenced sample was PBMCs, taken at disease progression, from a patient treated with ibrutinib. In nucleotides, the CDR3 is TGTGCTAGCAGCCCCTCAGCGGAGGGGACCCAGTACTTC. Amino acid sequence: CASSPSAEGTQYF.